This record concerns one T cell receptor (beta chain) sequence. Its antigen is unknown. This entry is derived from a study of CD8 T cells in ankylosing spondylitis. The study's findings and limits: Peripheral blood held disease-linked clones only at relatively low frequency, and these were CD8+. Several of the motif variants were reported before in synovial fluid and blood from reactive arthritis. It appeared that ankylosing spondylitis blood was characterized by a TCR beta motif of about 8 highly homologous variants. The clones that were linked to disease were reported to be significantly enriched in matched synovial fluid samples from ankylosing spondylitis patients.

MiXCR was run by TCRdb on the 5' RACE reads, yielding one entry per CDR3 protein. The repertoire consists of around 770,000 distinct CDR3 sequences, with 15% to 20% occurring once and the leading ten covering 15% to 20%. The CDR3 runs to 16 residues. Trimming pared 2 bases from V and 1 base from J, leaving 12 bases between. The germline V gene encodes CDR1 SGHRS and CDR2 YFSETQ. The sequencing sample was made of blood, either unsorted or a sorted T cell fraction (not recorded which). This receptor was obtained from a male donor with ankylosing spondylitis. The chain couples TRBV5-1 to TRBJ2-2; tentative D call: TRBD1 (5 bases). The CDR3 DNA follows: TGCGCCAGCAGCTTACTCGCAGGGATGAACACCGGGGAGCTGTTTTTT. Protein sequence: CASSLLAGMNTGELFF.